A selection of T cell receptor beta chains follows, all from one sample in a study of T-cell reconstitution after alpha-beta-depleted transplantation in children. Using its own MiXCR run on the PCR reads, TCRdb lists one record per CDR3 protein. The data hold some 490,000 distinct CDR3 sequences, with 9.5% to 15% observed a single time. The sample in question was PBMCs from the stem cell graft donor, obtained from the stem cell graft. These receptors were taken from a human donor who donated a stem cell graft to a child with combined immunodeficiency. Both conserved end residues are part of each CDR3. Fields, in order: clone size, J gene, V gene, CDR3 length, D gene, CDR3 DNA, CDR3 protein. D genes are given only for firm matches. Where a row states a size, it is once, few, many or the class of an expanded clone; other rows omit it.

abundance: -
j_gene: TRBJ2-1
v_gene: TRBV11-2
len: 19
d_gene: TRBD2
CDR3nt: TGTGCCAGCAGCTACCCTAGCGGGCACCCGTGGGGGACCTACAATGAGCAGTTCTTC
CDR3aa: CASSYPSGHPWGTYNEQFF

abundance: -
j_gene: TRBJ1-3
v_gene: TRBV29-1
len: 16
d_gene: -
CDR3nt: TGCAGCGTCGCCGGGACATCTAAGAACTCTGGAAACACCATATATTTT
CDR3aa: CSVAGTSKNSGNTIYF

abundance: -
j_gene: TRBJ2-7
v_gene: TRBV12-3/TRBV12-4
len: 13
d_gene: -
CDR3nt: TGTGCCAGCAGTTTATCCCCCCTGTCCGAGCAGTACTTC
CDR3aa: CASSLSPLSEQYF

abundance: many
j_gene: TRBJ1-3
v_gene: TRBV12-3/TRBV12-4
len: 14
d_gene: -
CDR3nt: TGTGCCAGCACTGTTAGGAGGACTGGAAACACCATATATTTT
CDR3aa: CASTVRRTGNTIYF

abundance: many
j_gene: TRBJ2-2
v_gene: TRBV7-2
len: 12
d_gene: -
CDR3nt: TGTGCCAGCAGCTTGATACGGGGGGAGCTGTTTTTT
CDR3aa: CASSLIRGELFF

abundance: many
j_gene: TRBJ2-5
v_gene: TRBV3-1
len: 13
d_gene: -
CDR3nt: TGTGCCAGCAGCCAAGATTTATCGATGGCCCAGTACTTC
CDR3aa: CASSQDLSMAQYF

abundance: few
j_gene: TRBJ2-1
v_gene: TRBV28
len: 14
d_gene: TRBD1
CDR3nt: TGTGCCAGCAGGCTTGGACAGGCTTACAATGAGCAGTTCTTC
CDR3aa: CASRLGQAYNEQFF

abundance: many
j_gene: TRBJ2-1
v_gene: TRBV20-1
len: 13
d_gene: -
CDR3nt: TGCAGTGCTTTGCGAGTCTCGTACAATGAGCAGTTCTTC
CDR3aa: CSALRVSYNEQFF

abundance: -
j_gene: TRBJ2-7
v_gene: TRBV27
len: 15
d_gene: TRBD2
CDR3nt: TGTGCCAGCAGTTTGGGGCCAGGGCGGGGGTACGAGCAGTACTTC
CDR3aa: CASSLGPGRGYEQYF

abundance: -
j_gene: TRBJ2-2
v_gene: TRBV30
len: 11
d_gene: -
CDR3nt: TGTGCCTGGAGGACAGGCCGGGAGCTGTTTTTT
CDR3aa: CAWRTGRELFF

abundance: many
j_gene: TRBJ2-1
v_gene: TRBV4-3
len: 16
d_gene: -
CDR3nt: TGCGCCAGCAGCCAAGATCTGTCCAGCTCCTACAATGAGCAGTTCTTC
CDR3aa: CASSQDLSSSYNEQFF

abundance: -
j_gene: TRBJ2-5
v_gene: TRBV20-1
len: 15
d_gene: TRBD2
CDR3nt: TGCAGTGCTAGAATCCCCGGGACTAAGGGAGAGACCCAGTACTTC
CDR3aa: CSARIPGTKGETQYF

abundance: few
j_gene: TRBJ2-7
v_gene: TRBV27
len: 14
d_gene: -
CDR3nt: TGTGCCAGCAGTTTATCGGCGGGTCTTGGCGAGCAGTACTTC
CDR3aa: CASSLSAGLGEQYF

abundance: many
j_gene: TRBJ2-3
v_gene: TRBV27
len: 14
d_gene: -
CDR3nt: TGTGCCAGCAGTTTAGGGGGCCACACAGATACGCAGTATTTT
CDR3aa: CASSLGGHTDTQYF

abundance: few
j_gene: TRBJ2-5
v_gene: TRBV9
len: 14
d_gene: -
CDR3nt: TGTGCCAGCAACGTAGGGACCAACCAAGAGACCCAGTACTTC
CDR3aa: CASNVGTNQETQYF

abundance: -
j_gene: TRBJ1-3
v_gene: TRBV10-3
len: 12
d_gene: TRBD1
CDR3nt: TGTGCCAGTATGGGACAGATAAACACCATATATTTT
CDR3aa: CASMGQINTIYF

abundance: many
j_gene: TRBJ2-3
v_gene: TRBV20-1
len: 16
d_gene: TRBD1
CDR3nt: TGCAGTGCTAGCACCCACAGGGGTCCGATCACAGATACGCAGTATTTT
CDR3aa: CSASTHRGPITDTQYF

abundance: many
j_gene: TRBJ2-7
v_gene: TRBV3-1
len: 12
d_gene: -
CDR3nt: TGTGCCAGCAGCTGGTGGAAATACGAGCAGTACTTC
CDR3aa: CASSWWKYEQYF

abundance: few
j_gene: TRBJ2-1
v_gene: TRBV6-2/TRBV6-3
len: 17
d_gene: -
CDR3nt: TGTGCCAGCAGAGATTTCCCGCTAGCGAGCTCCTACAATGAGCAGTTCTTC
CDR3aa: CASRDFPLASSYNEQFF

abundance: few
j_gene: TRBJ1-3
v_gene: TRBV29-1
len: 11
d_gene: -
CDR3nt: TGCAGCGTTAGCTCTGGAAACACCATATATTTT
CDR3aa: CSVSSGNTIYF

abundance: few
j_gene: TRBJ1-1
v_gene: TRBV4-3
len: 17
d_gene: -
CDR3nt: TGCGCCAGCAGCCAAGGTCGCAGGGGCCTAATGAACACTGAAGCTTTCTTT
CDR3aa: CASSQGRRGLMNTEAFF

abundance: -
j_gene: TRBJ1-6
v_gene: TRBV20-1
len: 17
d_gene: -
CDR3nt: TGCAGTGCTAGGATTCGCGGACAGAGCTCCTATAATTCACCCCTCCACTTT
CDR3aa: CSARIRGQSSYNSPLHF

abundance: many
j_gene: TRBJ2-3
v_gene: TRBV10-3
len: 15
d_gene: TRBD2
CDR3nt: TGTGCCATCAGTGGGACTAGCAGCCTCACAGATACGCAGTATTTT
CDR3aa: CAISGTSSLTDTQYF

abundance: many
j_gene: TRBJ1-1
v_gene: TRBV7-9
len: 15
d_gene: -
CDR3nt: TGTGCCAGCAGCACTACGACTGGGATGAACACTGAAGCTTTCTTT
CDR3aa: CASSTTTGMNTEAFF

abundance: many
j_gene: TRBJ1-5
v_gene: TRBV2
len: 14
d_gene: -
CDR3nt: TGTGCCAGCAGTGAGTTAGGACAGACTCAGCCCCAGCATTTT
CDR3aa: CASSELGQTQPQHF